This T cell receptor beta chain was identified in a study of cytomegalovirus exposure and HLA in healthy donors. Study-wide results and limits: The study recorded about 160 TCR beta chains that were cytomegalovirus-associated.

This clone occurred a few times. Its antigen remains unidentified. PCR involved 60 Vbeta and 13 Jbeta primers. The method was immunoSEQ multiplex PCR; TCRdb's version includes in-frame clones alone and lacks a portion of them. The top ten clones hold about 3.1% of a sample with roughly 200,000 clones, approximately 84% of them seen once. The TCR comes from a female donor in good health and CMV-seronegative. Sequencing was done on a sample of PBMCs.

CDR3 DNA: TGTGCCAGCAGCTCAGGCGAGAGTTGGTCCAATGAGCAGTTCTTC. Translated, it gives CASSSGESWSNEQFF. The genes are TRBV7-7 and TRBJ2-1; D gene unclear. The CDR3 is 15 amino acids. CDR1 and CDR2 (germline): SSHAT, FNYEAQ (reference sequence). Trimming removed 4 bases from V and 6 bases from J, with 16 bases in between.